Listed here are 21 T cell receptor beta chains from one sample, sequenced in a study of T cells in Graves' hyperthyroidism and ophthalmopathy. Amplification yielded TCR beta CDR3 regions, with RNA transcripts as the source. During a first-round RT-PCR of the TCR CDR3, the HTBI primer set was used. TCRdb reprocessed the multiplex PCR reads via MiXCR and lists one record per CDR3 protein. Of 500,000 to 600,000 distinct CDR3 sequences in the sample, 16% are singletons; the top ten hold around a sixth. The sample comprised blood. These receptors were taken from a woman aged 18-30 years with Graves' hyperthyroidism.

This clonotype was seen repeatedly, ten times or more. The V and J genes are TRBV24-1 and TRBJ2-1; the match to TRBD1 covers 8 bases. The trim removed 1 base at V and 5 bases at J, leaving 6 bases unmatched. The CDR3 loop spans 16 amino acids. Germline V gene data show CDR1 as KGHDR and CDR2 as SFDVKD. CDR3 in DNA: TGTGCCACCAGTGATTTAGGACAGGGTAGCAACAATGAGCAGTTCTTC. Amino acid sequence: CATSDLGQGSNNEQFF.

The table lists this clonotype with a few counts. This rearrangement joins TRBV25-1 to TRBJ2-1; the D is unclear. The CDR3 length is 11 residues. The V end lost 4 bases, the J end lost 7 bases, and 5 bases lay between the germline ends. The germline V gene has CDR1 MGHDK and CDR2 SYGVNS. In DNA, the CDR3 is TGTGCCAGCAGTGGTGGAAATGAGCAGTTCTTC. Encoded protein: CASSGGNEQFF.

This clonotype was seen many times. The genes are TRBV7-3 and TRBJ2-1; 8 bases line up with TRBD1. V lost 8 bases and J lost 4; bases outside the gene matches: 10. The CDR3 is made up of 15 amino acids. The germline gives CDR1 SGHTA, CDR2 FQGTGA. The CDR3 reads CASGWPGQAYNEQFF. The CDR3, as DNA: TGTGCCAGCGGATGGCCGGGACAGGCATACAATGAGCAGTTCTTC.

In this sample, this clonotype turned up many times. V is TRBV11-3 and J is TRBJ2-2, with D unresolved. With 3 bases removed from V and 6 bases from J, the gap between germline ends came to 11 bases. The CDR3 length is 14 residues. Looked up from germline, CDR1 is SGHNT and CDR2 is YENEEA. In nucleotides, the CDR3 is TGTGCCAGCAGCTTTTCGGTCGTGTCCGGGGAGCTGTTTTTT. Protein product: CASSFSVVSGELFF.

Of note for this clonotype: A much larger clone differs from this one at a single base, so this may be a read error. The genes are TRBV2 and TRBJ1-2, with 8 bases fitting TRBD1. The CDR3 is 14 residues long. The germline V gene encodes CDR1 SNHLY and CDR2 FYNNEI. CDR3 in DNA: TGTGCCAGCAGTGTCCCACAGGGGGGCTATGGCCACACCTTC. Its translation: CASSVPQGGYGHTF.

This clonotype came up many times. The chain has TRBV12-3 or TRBV12-4 and TRBJ2-7; D remains unclear. V was pared by 6 bases and J by 5 bases, with 17 bases between. The CDR3 has 14 amino acids. The CDR3 DNA follows: TGTGCCAGCAGCCCGGGCCGCCGGTACCACGAGCAGTACTTC. Its translation is CASSPGRRYHEQYF.

This clonotype was seen many times. The chain recombines TRBV20-1 with TRBJ2-5; maybe TRBD2 (7 bases). The V and J ends lost 0 bases and 3 bases respectively, with 11 bases between them. Germline V gene data show CDR1 as DFQATT and CDR2 as SNEGSKA (reference sequence). The CDR3 totals 14 residues. CDR3 nucleotides: TGCAGTGCTAGAGATTGGGGGGGCGAAGAGACCCAGTACTTC. Amino acid sequence: CSARDWGGEETQYF.

This clonotype has ten or more counts. The V call is TRBV28, the J call TRBJ2-1, with 15 bases identical to TRBD2. This CDR3 is 19 amino acids long. After removal of 4 bases from V and 4 bases from J, the junction contained 11 bases not matched to a gene. Germline CDR1 reads MDHEN; CDR2 reads SYDVKM. The CDR3 sequence is CASSSATGLAGGLYNEQFF. In DNA, the CDR3 is TGTGCCAGCAGTTCAGCGACGGGACTAGCGGGAGGTTTGTACAATGAGCAGTTCTTC. Using reference TRBV28 and TRBJ2-1 for the parts outside the CDR3, the full variable domain is DVKVTQSSRYLVKRTGEKVFLECVQDMDHENMFWYRQDPGLGLRLIYFSYDVKMKEKGDIPEGYSVSREKKERFSLILESASTNQTSMYLCASSSATGLAGGLYNEQFFGPGTRLTVL.

J is TRBJ2-5 and V is TRBV2; TRBD2 aligns across 14 bases. The CDR3 covers 17 residues. V trimming: 4 bases; J trimming: 1 base; junction bases outside the gene matches: 5. Germline CDR1 and CDR2: SNHLY and FYNNEI. CDR3: CASSGTSGGTTQETQYF. The CDR3 DNA reads as TGTGCCAGCAGTGGGACTAGCGGGGGGACTACCCAAGAGACCCAGTACTTC.

The V gene is TRBV6-1, the J gene TRBJ1-3, with unresolved D. CDR3 size: 16 residues. V was clipped by 2 bases and J by 0 bases, with 11 bases between them. From germline, CDR1 is MNHNS and CDR2 SASEGT. The CDR3 reads CASSETSASSGNTIYF. The CDR3 DNA is TGTGCCAGCAGTGAAACTTCGGCAAGCTCTGGAAACACCATATATTTT.

About this clonotype: A much more abundant neighbour one base away suggests this may be a read error. V gene TRBV2 combines with J gene TRBJ2-1; weak D call: TRBD1 (6 bases). There are 15 residues in the CDR3. With 6 bases removed from V and 10 bases from J, the gap between germline ends came to 22 bases. In germline, CDR1 is SNHLY, CDR2 FYNNEI. CDR3 bases: TGTGCCAGCAGCATTTTAGGGGGAGCTGTTGGGGAGCAGTTCTTC. This translates into CASSILGGAVGEQFF.

V and J are TRBV7-9 and TRBJ2-7; 8 bases fit TRBD1. The CDR3 totals 13 residues. The J segment lost 3 bases and the V segment lost 5 bases, leaving 3 bases of the junction unmatched. CDR1 is SEHNR and CDR2 is FQNEAQ in the germline V gene (reference sequence). The CDR3, as DNA: TGTGCCAGCAGCGGACAGGGAGTCTACGAGCAGTACTTC. Translating gives CASSGQGVYEQYF.

The V gene is TRBV25-1, the J gene TRBJ2-7; perhaps TRBD2 as D (5 bases). Trimming stripped 10 bases from V and 3 bases from J, with 13 bases between. This CDR3 has 12 residues. Looked up from germline, CDR1 is MGHDK and CDR2 is SYGVNS. CDR3 bases: TGTGCCACCGAGACTGGACTCTACGAGCAGTACTTC. Protein product: CATETGLYEQYF.

This clonotype occurred many times. The chain recombines TRBV20-1 with TRBJ2-1; TRBD2 aligns across 11 bases. CDR1 and CDR2 from the germline V gene are DFQATT and SNEGSKA (reference sequence). The V segment lost 1 base and the J segment 8 bases; nucleotides outside the gene matches: 10. This CDR3 is built from 16 residues. CDR3 residues: CSARVAGGPWVDEQFF. The CDR3 DNA is TGCAGTGCTAGAGTAGCGGGGGGGCCTTGGGTGGATGAGCAGTTCTTC.

This clonotype was observed many times. V usage is TRBV5-1 and J usage is TRBJ1-1; D may be TRBD1 (6 bases). The germline V gene encodes CDR1 SGHRS and CDR2 YFSETQ. The CDR3 covers 14 residues. V lost 4 bases to trimming and J lost 3 bases, with 13 bases between them. The CDR3 reads CASSPPGQHTEAFF. The CDR3, as DNA: TGCGCCAGCAGCCCACCGGGACAACACACTGAAGCTTTCTTT.

The chain joins TRBV11-2 to TRBJ2-2; no definite D call. Trimming removed 5 bases from V and 0 bases from J, with 13 bases in between. The CDR3 spans 16 residues. Germline CDR1 is SGHAT and CDR2 is FQNNGV. CDR3 region: CASSASVATNTGELFF. In DNA, the CDR3 is TGTGCCAGCAGCGCCTCGGTGGCTACGAACACCGGGGAGCTGTTTTTT. Complete variable domain (other parts from reference TRBV11-2 and TRBJ2-2): EAGVAQSPRYKIIEKRQSVAFWCNPISGHATLYWYQQILGQGPKLLIQFQNNGVVDDSQLPKDRFSAERLKGVDSTLKIQPAKLEDSAVYLCASSASVATNTGELFFGEGSRLTVL.

The genes are TRBV19 and TRBJ2-1; tentatively, D is TRBD1 (5 bases). From germline, CDR1 is LNHDA and CDR2 SQIVND (reference sequence). The V end was cut by 8 bases, the J end by 4 bases, with 18 bases between. The CDR3 has 15 residues. The CDR3 bases are TGTGCCAGTCAGGAGCAGGGCCCCTTTTACAATGAGCAGTTCTTC. It specifies CASQEQGPFYNEQFF.

The rearrangement uses TRBV19 and TRBJ1-1; 9 nucleotides align to TRBD1. The CDR3 length is 14 residues. CDR1 LNHDA and CDR2 SQIVND come from the germline V gene (reference sequence). V was pared by 3 bases and J by 5 bases, with 4 bases of the junction left unmatched. The CDR3 DNA sequence: TGTGCCAGTAGTATCGGACAGGGGAAGACTGAAGCTTTCTTT. It translates to CASSIGQGKTEAFF.

The CDR3, as DNA: TGTGCCAGCAGCCAAATGGGGACTAGCTACAATGAGCAGTTCTTC. It translates to CASSQMGTSYNEQFF. V is TRBV3-1 and J is TRBJ2-1; TRBD2 matches at 8 bases. CDR3 length: 15 amino acids. The V segment lost 2 bases and the J segment 3 bases; nucleotides outside the gene matches: 3. Germline V gives CDR1 LGHDT, CDR2 YNNKEL (reference sequence).

This clonotype has a handful of counts. The chain recombines TRBV10-1 with TRBJ2-7; TRBD2 agrees at 8 bases. Germline CDR1 WNHNN, CDR2 SYGVQD (reference sequence). This CDR3 comprises 12 residues. With V trimmed by 4 bases and J by 5 bases, 1 base remained unmatched. In DNA form, the CDR3 reads TGCGCCAGCAGTGCGGGAGGGAACGAGCAGTACTTC. Translation gives CASSAGGNEQYF.

This clonotype came up a few times. The chain carries TRBV7-8 and TRBJ1-5; D not certain. The length of the CDR3 is 13 residues. Per the germline V gene, CDR1 is SGHVS and CDR2 is FQNEAQ. V lost 1 base and J lost 6, with 7 bases in between. CDR3 amino acids: CASSLDLGQPQHF. DNA for the CDR3: TGTGCCAGCAGCTTAGATTTGGGTCAGCCCCAGCATTTT.